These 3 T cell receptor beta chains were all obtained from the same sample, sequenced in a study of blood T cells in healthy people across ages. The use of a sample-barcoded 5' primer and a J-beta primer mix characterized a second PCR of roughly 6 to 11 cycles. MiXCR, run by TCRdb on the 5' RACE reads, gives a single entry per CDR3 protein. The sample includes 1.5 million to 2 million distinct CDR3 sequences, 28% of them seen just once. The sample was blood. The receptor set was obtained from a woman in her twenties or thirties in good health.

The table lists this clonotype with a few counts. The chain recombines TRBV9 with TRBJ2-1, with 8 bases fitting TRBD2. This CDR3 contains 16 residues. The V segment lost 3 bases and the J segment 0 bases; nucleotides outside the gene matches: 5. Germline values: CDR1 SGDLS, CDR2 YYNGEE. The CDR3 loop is CASSGGSGSSYNEQFF. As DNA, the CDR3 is TGTGCCAGCAGCGGAGGGAGCGGGAGCTCCTACAATGAGCAGTTCTTC.

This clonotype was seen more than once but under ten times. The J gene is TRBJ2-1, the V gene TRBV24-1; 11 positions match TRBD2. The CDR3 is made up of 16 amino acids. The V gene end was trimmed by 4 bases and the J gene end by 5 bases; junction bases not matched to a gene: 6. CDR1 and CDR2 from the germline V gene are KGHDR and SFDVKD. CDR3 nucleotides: TGTGCCACCAGTGACCGTAGCGGGGGGGCAAACAATGAGCAGTTCTTC. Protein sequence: CATSDRSGGANNEQFF.

CDR3 DNA: TGTGCCTTCGGACAAACCTACAATGAGCAGTTCTTC. It codes for CAFGQTYNEQFF. The chain joins TRBV10-3 to TRBJ2-1; D is possibly TRBD1 (5 bases). V lost 11 bases, J lost 2 bases, and 10 bases lay in between. There are 12 residues in the CDR3. CDR1 and CDR2 from the germline V gene are ENHRY and SYGVKD.